The present entry profiles one T cell receptor (beta chain) with its context. Its antigen is still unknown. No qualities accompany the bases; no much larger clone lies one base away. Inclusion was restricted to participants for whom at least one PBMC sample before ART initiation and at least two post-ART samples were available. Every participant with HIV received treatment in the United States of America. Before DNA extraction, cryopreserved samples of 1-10 million PBMC were thawed and washed. At the time of the earliest PBMC sample, participants with HIV were aged between roughly 23 and 60 years. PBMC samples were contributed by each participant from 1-4 timepoints before ART initiation and 2-8 timepoints after ART initiation, with a median of 7 samples. Serial HIV viral load, CD4+ T-cell count, ART history and demographic data were obtained for every participant. Genomic DNA was extracted from unsorted PBMC with a Qiagen kit on a QIAcube, processed in batches of 12 samples.

The immunoSEQ hsTCRB v3.0 assay was used at survey level resolution to sequence the TRB variable region. The target sequencing depth for TRB was about 40,000-55,000 T-cell genomes per sample. An Illumina MiSeq with a v3 150-cycle kit was used to sequence the pooled TRB libraries. The authors' pipeline ran thus. Analysis of repertoires was carried out in R inside a reproducible Nextflow workflow spanning QC, data transformation and analysis. Custom analyses were implemented in LymphoSeq2, an R package for AIRR-Seq data exploration. After excluding a few samples that yielded fewer than 5000 total TRB sequences, approximately 180 HIV repertoires remained for analysis. Of the roughly 190 retained HIV repertoires, approximately 57 were collected before and 129 after ART initiation. Repertoires were downsampled to 5000 TRB nucleotide sequences, with summary statistics averaged over 100 downsampling iterations. Only TRB sequences with CDR3 regions of at least seven amino acids were retained for analysis. Diversity was measured with a Shannon entropy-derived clonality score and the Gini coefficient. In the repertoire networks, any two of the top 5000 CDR3 amino acid sequences were linked whenever the two sequences differed by an edit distance of one. GLIPH2 predicted antigen specificity groups and MHC restriction for TRB CDR3 amino acid sequences. CDR3 amino acid sequences were matched against VDJdb and McPAS-TCR to flag known CMV, EBV, HIV or tissue antigen associations. Pre-ART, post-ART and control groups were compared with Wilcoxon signed-rank tests and Holm-Bonferroni correction. TCRdb mirrors the immuneACCESS table, restricted to in-frame sequences. Some clones are absent from its copies; in checked studies, under half trace to an unresolved V gene, and the reason for the others is unknown. V, J and clone size derive from that table, while D and trimming were established from the DNA sequence. The sample includes about 20,000 clones, with roughly 80% observed a single time. About 11% of the sample is held by the ten biggest clonotypes.

Including the terminal cysteine and phenylalanine, the CDR3 comprises 16 residues. The entry retains the CDR3 DNA only, 48 bases that are in frame from base 1. CDR1 LNHDA and CDR2 SQIVND were looked up in the germline V gene (reference sequence). Trimming takes 6 bases off V and 2 bases off J; junction bases not matched to a gene: 8. The entry originates in a study of long-term antiretroviral therapy in people with HIV (dated by TCRdb to between 2021 and 2024). For the study in its entirety: Collection of the earliest samples took place about a decade ahead of the 2015 WHO recommendation for immediate ART, at a time when ART was typically delayed until CD4 counts fell. A retrospective serial study tested whether ART initiation and durable HIV suppression were associated with changes in peripheral blood TRB repertoire composition and diversity. A total of under 250 cryopreserved PBMC samples were contributed to the cohort by 30 adults with confirmed HIV infection, with samples collected serially over a mean of roughly six years (range 1-12). Among the roughly 30 participants with HIV, around 10 were female. No cross-contamination during QIAcube processing was shown when test extractions of a monoclonal T-cell line were performed alongside some 33 polyclonal samples.

General conclusions and limits of the study: Starting ART was linked to a significant rise in TRB diversity, yet even with long-term ART the diversity remained significantly lower than in transplant donor controls. Unsorted PBMC were profiled instead of sorted CD4+ and CD8+ T cells because pre-ART samples had limited cell numbers. No data were available on ART adherence, viral resistance or therapy changes, limiting inferences about post-ART repertoire changes. HIV repertoires had narrower CDR3 length ranges than controls, and the network structure suggested an antigen-experienced repertoire that shifted only slightly toward naive after ART. Since PBMC availability was limited, sequencing covered only the TCR beta chain, with no alpha chain pairing. The samples span the years 2004 to 2017, and the ART regimens used at that time may not be as effective as current regimens. At every time point, the repertoire was dominated by expanded TRB clones first identified before ART initiation, although this dominance fluctuated and, in many PLHIV, declined after ART.

This TCR was sampled from a woman aged 40-49 years with HIV. Recombination connected TRBV19 to TRBJ2-1; 9 junctional bases match TRBD2. The sequencing here drew on unsorted PBMCs, taken 0.2 years after starting antiretroviral therapy. In nucleotides, the sequence is TGTGCCAGTAGCCAATTAGCGGGGGCACCCTACAATGAGCAGTTCTTC. Its translation is CASSQLAGAPYNEQFF.